Following are 5 T cell receptor beta chains from one sample sequenced in a study of cytomegalovirus exposure and HLA in healthy donors. The PCR had 60 Vbeta and 13 Jbeta primers. Clones were read by immunoSEQ multiplex PCR, and TCRdb kept only the in-frame ones, dropping some. Seen here are approximately 240,000 clones, 82% observed once, and the top ten hold roughly 5%. The source material was PBMCs. The origin of the receptors is a woman between 35 and 50 years old in good health and CMV-seropositive.

This clone was picked up one time. The gene calls are TRBV6-4 and TRBJ1-1; 9 bases match TRBD1. Germline CDR1 and CDR2: MRHNA and SNTAGT. The CDR3 loop spans 15 amino acids. J lost 5 bases, V lost 6 bases, and 10 bases had no gene match. The CDR3 nucleotides read TGTGCCAGCAGCGAACTGGGACAGGGAGTAACTGAAGCTTTCTTT. Encoded protein: CASSELGQGVTEAFF.

This sequence joins TRBV6-1 and TRBJ1-1; 9 bases line up with TRBD1. The germline V gene has CDR1 MNHNS and CDR2 SASEGT. Trimming took 6 bases from V and 3 from J; bases not matched to a gene: 8. This CDR3 is built from 15 residues. The CDR3: CASRPRQGVDTEAFF. In DNA form, the CDR3 reads TGTGCCAGCAGACCGAGACAGGGGGTGGACACTGAAGCTTTCTTT.

J is TRBJ2-1 and V is TRBV11-3; 8 positions agree with TRBD2. This CDR3 is built from 18 residues. V shed 5 bases and J 4 bases; nucleotides not matched to a gene: 16. The germline V gene has CDR1 SGHNT and CDR2 YENEEA. The CDR3 coding sequence is TGTGCCAGCAGCCGTCAAAGTCTAGCGGGTATAACTTACAATGAGCAGTTCTTC. Its translation: CASSRQSLAGITYNEQFF.

V usage is TRBV4-3 and J usage is TRBJ2-1; 11 bases are shared with TRBD1. Germline CDR1 is LGHNA and CDR2 is YSLEER. V dropped 1 base and J dropped 10; count of bases not matched to a gene: 15. This CDR3 is 18 amino acids long. CDR3 amino acids: CASSQGSERDRGFLEQFF. CDR3 bases: TGCGCCAGCAGCCAAGGGAGCGAACGGGACAGGGGGTTTTTAGAGCAGTTCTTC.

The gene calls are TRBV5-1 and TRBJ2-5; 9 bases align to TRBD1. The trim removed 0 bases at V and 2 bases at J, leaving 8 bases unmatched. Germline lookup yields CDR1 SGHRS and CDR2 YFSETQ. The CDR3 runs 17 residues. CDR3: CASSLGLPGQGQETQYF. For the CDR3, the DNA is TGCGCCAGCAGCTTGGGTCTGCCGGGACAGGGACAAGAGACCCAGTACTTC.